The clone carrying this T cell receptor beta chain was recorded many times. Antigen: not known. The CDR3 sequence is 17 residues long. V was pared by 5 bases and J by 2 bases, with 22 bases between. Germline CDR1 SGHTA, CDR2 FQGNSA. Using its own MiXCR run on the RT-PCR reads, TCRdb lists one record per CDR3 protein. Of 700,000 to 900,000 distinct CDR3 sequences in the sample, 21% are singletons; the top ten hold about 9.4%. These data originate in a study of response to subunit inactivated influenza vaccine. General observations from the study: Few new T cells, the authors suggested, are recruited by each seasonal influenza vaccination.

The gene calls are TRBV7-2 and TRBJ2-7; perhaps TRBD2 as D (6 bases). Sequenced material: PBMCs from blood, taken 5 days after vaccination. The sequence derives from a man in his fifties or sixties who received an inactivated influenza vaccine. The CDR3 protein is CASSITGVGIKPYEQYF. CDR3 coding DNA: TGTGCCAGCAGCATCACGGGGGTAGGGATTAAACCCTACGAGCAGTACTTC.